This T cell receptor (beta chain) derives from a study of response to subunit inactivated influenza vaccine. Study-level findings and limits: There was a suggestion from the authors that each seasonal influenza vaccination recruits few new T cells.

TCRdb ran MiXCR on the RT-PCR reads and lists one entry per CDR3 protein. The sample yields about 650,000 distinct CDR3 sequences, roughly 15% seen once. About this clonotype: What it binds is not known.

This TCR derives from a man aged 50-59 years who received an inactivated influenza vaccine. This specimen was PBMCs from blood, taken roughly 2 weeks before vaccination.

The CDR3 bases are TGCAGCGCAGCGACTAGCGGGATTAATGAGCAGTTCTTC. It specifies CSAATSGINEQFF. The genes are TRBV29-1 and TRBJ2-1; 11 bases align to TRBD2. Germline assignment: CDR1 SQVTM and CDR2 ANQGSEA. This CDR3 is 13 amino acids long. V lost 7 bases, J lost 7 bases, and 6 bases stayed unmatched.